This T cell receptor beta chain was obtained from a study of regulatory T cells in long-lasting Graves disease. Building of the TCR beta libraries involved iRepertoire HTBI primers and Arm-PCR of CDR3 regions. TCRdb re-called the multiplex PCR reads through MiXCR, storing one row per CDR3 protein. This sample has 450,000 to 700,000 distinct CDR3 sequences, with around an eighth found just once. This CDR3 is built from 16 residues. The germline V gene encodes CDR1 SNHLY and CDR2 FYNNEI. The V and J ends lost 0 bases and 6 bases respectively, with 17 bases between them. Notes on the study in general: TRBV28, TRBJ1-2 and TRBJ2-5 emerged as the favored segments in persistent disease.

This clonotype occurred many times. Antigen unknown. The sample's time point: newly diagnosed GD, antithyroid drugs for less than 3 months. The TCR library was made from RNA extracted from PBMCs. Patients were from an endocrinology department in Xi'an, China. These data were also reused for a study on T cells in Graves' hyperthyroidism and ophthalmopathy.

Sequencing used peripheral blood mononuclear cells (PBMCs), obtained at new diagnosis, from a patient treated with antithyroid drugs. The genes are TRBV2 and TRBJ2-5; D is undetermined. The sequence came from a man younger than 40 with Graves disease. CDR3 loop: CASSEALRIERKTQYF. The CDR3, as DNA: TGTGCCAGCAGTGAAGCGCTCCGTATTGAAAGGAAGACCCAGTACTTC. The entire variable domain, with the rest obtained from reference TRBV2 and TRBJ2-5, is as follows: EPEVTQTPSHQVTQMGQEVILRCVPISNHLYFYWYRQILGQKVEFLVSFYNNEISEKSEIFDDQFSVERPDGSNFTLKIRSTKLEDSAMYFCASSEALRIERKTQYFGPGTRLLVL.